What follows is one T cell receptor beta chain and its context. This sample was taken from a study of blood T cell repertoires in COVID-19. Study in general: Specimens from acute and convalescent COVID-19 originated in the United States, Italy and Spain. Nucleic acid was either cDNA or gDNA, and it came from T cells, B-cell-depleted T cells, or PBMCs.

Original data processing: Cell counts per sample came from amplifying reference gene primers. Profiled with immunoSEQ multiplex PCR; TCRdb holds only in-frame clones, not every one. The V and J calls and the clone size are those of that table, but D and trimming were determined from the DNA. The sample consists of about 200,000 clones, 80% to 90% of them appearing once. CDR3 size: 14 residues. V shed 3 bases, J shed 5 bases, and the junction held 4 bases outside the gene matches. Germline loops: CDR1 MNHEY, CDR2 SMNVEV (reference sequence). The source material was peripheral blood. The source is a man aged 55 to 69 who had recovered from COVID-19. J is TRBJ1-1 and V is TRBV27; 9 nucleotides align to TRBD1. DNA of the CDR3: TGTGCCAGCAGTTTGGCGGACAGGGGAACTGAAGCTTTCTTT. It specifies CASSLADRGTEAFF.